This entry lists 22 T cell receptor beta chains sequenced from one sample in a study of T-cell reconstitution after alpha-beta-depleted transplantation in children. Unique molecular identifiers were incorporated during preparation of the TCRbeta library. One entry per CDR3 protein, called by TCRdb with MiXCR from the PCR reads. The data contain about 900,000 distinct CDR3 sequences, less than 30% of them singletons. The source was PBMCs, mostly from graft donor cells, collected 360 days after TCRalphabeta/CD19-depleted stem cell transplant. All receptors come from a boy less than two years old who had a stem cell transplant for SCID, so the T cells may come from the graft donor.

In this sample, this clonotype turned up a few times. The rearrangement links TRBV3-1 to TRBJ1-4, with D unresolved. The CDR3 length is 15 residues. Per the germline V gene, CDR1 is LGHDT and CDR2 is YNNKEL (reference sequence). Trimming shortened V by 1 base and J by 7 bases, and 13 bases separated the two germline ends. The CDR3 nucleotides are TGTGCCAGCAGCCAAGGCGGTTTTTGGAGTGAAAAACTGTTTTTT. Residues: CASSQGGFWSEKLFF.

This clonotype turned up a few times. V is TRBV5-6 and J is TRBJ2-7; TRBD1 is a possible D gene (5 bases). The germline V gene encodes CDR1 SGHDT and CDR2 YYEEEE. The CDR3 is 14 amino acids. Trimming removed 4 bases from V and 5 bases from J, with 16 bases in between. CDR3 loop: CASSRRDSFHEQYF. DNA for the CDR3: TGTGCCAGCAGCCGCAGGGATTCCTTCCACGAGCAGTACTTC.

The V gene is TRBV24-1, the J gene TRBJ2-7; a weak D match, TRBD1 (5 bases). Trimming pared 3 bases from V and 2 bases from J, leaving 19 bases between. The CDR3 is 17 amino acids. Per the germline V gene, CDR1 is KGHDR and CDR2 is SFDVKD. CDR3 bases: TGTGCCACCAGTGATAGCGCCCGACAGAGCAGGCCCTACGAGCAGTACTTC. Protein: CATSDSARQSRPYEQYF.

This clonotype was counted a few times. This chain uses TRBV15 with TRBJ1-1, with D perhaps matching TRBD1 (5 bases). The CDR3 is 16 amino acids. V lost 1 base and J lost 5, with 17 bases in between. Germline assignment: CDR1 LNHNV and CDR2 YYDKDF (reference sequence). The CDR3 DNA follows: TGTGCCACCAGCAGAGGGATTAATTTGGGGGGTACTGAAGCTTTCTTT. This translates into CATSRGINLGGTEAFF.

This clonotype was observed a handful of times. The chain combines TRBV12-3 or TRBV12-4 with TRBJ1-1, with 7 bases aligning to TRBD1. V gave up 6 bases and J gave up 5 bases; unmatched junction bases: 15. CDR3 size: 16 residues. Written as DNA, the CDR3 is TGTGCCAGCAGCCGAACCCTCTTACAGGGGTTGACTGAAGCTTTCTTT. It encodes CASSRTLLQGLTEAFF.

This chain links TRBV10-3 with TRBJ2-3; the D gene is possibly TRBD2 (6 bases). Trimming removed 3 bases from V and 4 bases from J, with 17 bases in between. The CDR3 totals 16 residues. CDR1 and CDR2 (germline): ENHRY, SYGVKD. The CDR3 region is CAISEGGVKSADTQYF. For the CDR3, the DNA is TGTGCCATCAGTGAAGGAGGGGTCAAGTCCGCAGATACGCAGTATTTT.

The genes are TRBV21-1 and TRBJ1-6. TRBV21-1 is described as a pseudogene. The CDR3 is 16 amino acids. Here the CDR3 reads CASSKDRGLRHSPLHF. The CDR3 DNA sequence: TGTGCCAGCAGCAAAGATCGGGGACTGAGGCATTCACCCCTCCACTTT.

This clonotype was detected a few times. The V and J genes are TRBV20-1 and TRBJ1-1; 9 nucleotides align to TRBD1. Per the germline V gene, CDR1 is DFQATT and CDR2 is SNEGSKA (reference sequence). Trimming at V came to 3 bases and at J to 4 bases, leaving 9 bases not matched to a gene. The CDR3 sequence is 15 residues long. The CDR3 region is CSASLDRGLGTEAFF. The CDR3, as DNA: TGCAGTGCTAGCCTGGACAGGGGTCTGGGCACTGAAGCTTTCTTT.

This clonotype was recorded a few times. The genes are TRBV3-1 and TRBJ2-5; D is unclear. CDR1 and CDR2 from the germline V gene are LGHDT and YNNKEL (reference sequence). CDR3 size: 14 residues. Trimming took 4 bases from V and 3 from J, leaving 12 bases between them. The CDR3 nucleotides are TGTGCCAGCAGCCCTCCCACGTTGGAAGAGACCCAGTACTTC. Translated, it gives CASSPPTLEETQYF.

CDR3 residues: CASSLGSRGGKNYGYTF. CDR3 DNA sequence: TGTGCCAGCAGCTTAGGTTCCAGAGGCGGTAAGAACTATGGCTACACCTTC. The rearrangement uses TRBV7-6 and TRBJ1-2; no definite D call. The CDR3 spans 17 residues. The V end lost 1 base, the J end lost 2 bases, and 17 bases lay between the germline ends. Germline-derived CDR1 and CDR2 are SGHVS and FNYEAQ.

The chain combines TRBV5-1 with TRBJ2-2, with 9 bases fitting TRBD2. CDR1 is SGHRS and CDR2 is YFSETQ in the germline V gene. The CDR3 runs to 19 residues. The junction had 19 bases not matched to a gene; V was cut back by 4 bases and J by 6 bases. CDR3 sequence (DNA): TGCGCCAGCAGCCCCCGGATGGCGGGGGGGCAATGGATCGCCGGGGAGCTGTTTTTT. Protein sequence: CASSPRMAGGQWIAGELFF.

This rearrangement joins TRBV14 to TRBJ2-6; D is ambiguous. The germline CDR1 and CDR2 sequences are SGHDN and FVKESK. This CDR3 spans 18 amino acids. Trimming cost V 2 bases and J 4 bases, with 18 bases left between them. The CDR3 DNA sequence: TGTGCCAGCAGCCAACCATACCGAAAGGGCAGAGGGGCCAACGTCCTGACTTTC. Translating gives CASSQPYRKGRGANVLTF.

The genes are TRBV5-1 and TRBJ2-1; possible D gene TRBD2, 5 bases. CDR1 and CDR2 from the germline V gene are SGHRS and YFSETQ. The CDR3 sequence is 15 residues long. V was clipped by 2 bases and J by 0 bases, with 9 bases between them. CDR3 coding DNA: TGCGCCAGCAGCTTAGACGGGGTCTCCTACAATGAGCAGTTCTTC. Translated, it gives CASSLDGVSYNEQFF.

The chain couples TRBV9 to TRBJ2-1; 7 nucleotides align to TRBD2. Germline assignment: CDR1 SGDLS and CDR2 YYNGEE. The CDR3 runs to 16 residues. With 5 bases clipped from V and 4 bases from J, the junction kept 12 bases outside the gene matches. In DNA, the CDR3 is TGTGCCAGCAGTGAACTAGCGTCGTCTTTATACAATGAGCAGTTCTTC. Protein sequence: CASSELASSLYNEQFF.

The genes are TRBV18 and TRBJ2-7, with no clear D. The V end was cut by 6 bases, the J end by 2 bases, with 17 bases between. This CDR3 contains 15 residues. Germline assignment: CDR1 KGHSH and CDR2 LQKENI. The chain's CDR3 is CASSRDRRRPYEQYF. CDR3 DNA sequence: TGTGCCAGCTCCCGAGACCGCCGACGGCCCTACGAGCAGTACTTC. The variable domain in full, with the rest retrieved from reference TRBV18 and TRBJ2-7, is NAGVMQNPRHLVRRRGQEARLRCSPMKGHSHVYWYRQLPEEGLKFMVYLQKENIIDESGMPKERFSAEFPKEGPSILRIQQVVRGDSAAYFCASSRDRRRPYEQYFGPGTRLTVT.

The chain is built from TRBV5-1 and TRBJ2-2; D gene uncertain. This CDR3 has 15 residues. The V end lost 4 bases, the J end lost 6 bases, and 16 bases lay between the germline ends. Germline CDR1 is SGHRS and CDR2 is YFSETQ. Here the CDR3 reads CASSPQLTRAGELFF. In DNA, the CDR3 is TGCGCCAGCAGCCCACAACTCACCCGCGCCGGGGAGCTGTTTTTT.

This clonotype was observed a few times. The chain couples TRBV5-1 to TRBJ2-7; TRBD1 aligns across 8 bases. This CDR3 region has 14 residues. Germline CDR1 reads SGHRS; CDR2 reads YFSETQ. V was pared by 0 bases and J by 5 bases, with 4 bases of the junction left unmatched. The CDR3 region is CASSLAGQGNEQYF. DNA of the CDR3: TGCGCCAGCAGCTTGGCAGGACAGGGAAACGAGCAGTACTTC.

This clonotype was seen more than once but under ten times. The rearrangement links TRBV12-3 or TRBV12-4 to TRBJ1-1; no clear D. This CDR3 is built from 15 residues. The germline V and J ends were trimmed by 6 bases and 4 bases, with 18 bases remaining between them. The CDR3 region is CASSPVTAGSTEAFF. In nucleotides, the CDR3 is TGTGCCAGCAGCCCAGTAACAGCTGGGAGCACTGAAGCTTTCTTT.

This clonotype was seen more than once but under ten times. The chain uses TRBV4-1 and TRBJ2-5, with D unclear. The germline V gene encodes CDR1 MGHRA and CDR2 YSYEKL. This CDR3 spans 13 amino acids. The V and J ends lost 4 bases and 5 bases respectively, with 11 bases between them. In DNA, the CDR3 is TGCGCCAGCAGCCGTGAGGTTTGGGAGACCCAGTACTTC. It is translated as CASSREVWETQYF.

The chain uses TRBV5-6 and TRBJ2-3; D is possibly TRBD2 (7 bases). The CDR3 runs 16 residues. Trimming pared 1 base from V and 3 bases from J, leaving 15 bases between. Germline loops: CDR1 SGHDT, CDR2 YYEEEE. The CDR3 bases are TGTGCCAGCAGCTTGCCGGGGGGCGCCGGGACAGATACGCAGTATTTT. Its protein product is CASSLPGGAGTDTQYF.

The chain combines TRBV19 with TRBJ2-1; 8 bases agree with TRBD1. Unmatched junction bases numbered 11, after V lost 3 bases and J lost 1 base. The germline gives CDR1 LNHDA, CDR2 SQIVND (reference sequence). This CDR3 region has 18 residues. DNA for the CDR3: TGTGCCAGTAGTATCGGATTGTTCAGGGGGCAATCCTACAATGAGCAGTTCTTC. Translating it yields CASSIGLFRGQSYNEQFF. The complete variable domain, with remaining parts taken from reference TRBV19 and TRBJ2-1, reads DGGITQSPKYLFRKEGQNVTLSCEQNLNHDAMYWYRQDPGQGLRLIYYSQIVNDFQKGDIAEGYSVSREKKESFPLTVTSAQKNPTAFYLCASSIGLFRGQSYNEQFFGPGTRLTVL.

This clonotype was seen a handful of times. This rearrangement joins TRBV7-8 to TRBJ2-3; D is undetermined. Trimming removed 5 bases from V and 5 bases from J, with 5 bases in between. The CDR3 sequence is 11 residues long. Germline V gene lookup returns CDR1 SGHVS and CDR2 FQNEAQ. CDR3 protein: CASSNLDTQYF. CDR3 DNA sequence: TGTGCCAGCAGCAATTTAGATACGCAGTATTTT.